A selection of T cell receptor beta chains follows, all from one sample in a study of blood T cell repertoires in COVID-19. Profiling relied on immunoSEQ multiplex PCR, and the TCRdb table lists in-frame clones only, not all of them. The data contain roughly 90,000 clones, roughly 80% of them singletons. Specimen: peripheral blood. The receptors were sampled from a woman aged 70 to 79 with acute or convalescent COVID-19. Both conserved end residues are part of each CDR3. A D gene is named only where the DNA matches it firmly. Only some rows state a clone size, as once, few, many or a class for expanded clones.

J: TRBJ2-3; size: -; V: TRBV4-3; D: TRBD2; CDR3: CASSQDVGGRDTQYF; DNA: TGCGCCAGCAGCCAAGACGTCGGGGGGAGAGATACGCAGTATTTT
J: TRBJ2-7; size: -; V: TRBV28; D: -; CDR3: CASSLSSGRPYEQYF; DNA: TGTGCCAGCAGTTTATCATCAGGGAGGCCTTACGAGCAGTACTTC
J: TRBJ1-6; size: -; V: TRBV5-1; D: TRBD1; CDR3: CASSLGLAGTVGSPLHF; DNA: TGCGCCAGCAGCTTGGGCTTGGCAGGGACAGTTGGTTCACCCCTCCACTTT
J: TRBJ2-6; size: -; V: TRBV7-3; D: -; CDR3: CASSPTPGWGANVLTF; DNA: TGTGCCAGCAGCCCCACCCCGGGATGGGGGGCCAACGTCCTGACTTTC
J: TRBJ1-1; size: -; V: TRBV29-1; D: -; CDR3: CSVGDGGGTEAFF; DNA: TGCAGCGTTGGGGACGGCGGAGGGACTGAAGCTTTCTTT
J: TRBJ2-2; size: -; V: TRBV4-2; D: -; CDR3: CASSQEGLNTGELFF; DNA: TGTGCCAGCAGCCAAGAGGGACTCAACACCGGGGAGCTGTTTTTT
J: TRBJ2-3; size: -; V: TRBV27; D: TRBD2; CDR3: CASSSKASGTTDTQYF; DNA: TGTGCCAGCAGCTCGAAGGCTAGCGGGACCACAGATACGCAGTATTTT
J: TRBJ2-1; size: -; V: TRBV7-2; D: TRBD2; CDR3: CASSLAGLAGGYNEQFF; DNA: TGTGCCAGCAGCCTCGCAGGGCTAGCGGGGGGATACAATGAGCAGTTCTTC
J: TRBJ2-7; size: -; V: TRBV5-1; D: TRBD2; CDR3: CASSSGLAGRSYEQYF; DNA: TGCGCCAGCAGCTCGGGACTAGCGGGACGCTCCTACGAGCAGTACTTC
J: TRBJ1-1; size: -; V: TRBV19; D: TRBD1; CDR3: CASSRQGMNTEAFF; DNA: TGTGCCAGTAGTAGACAGGGGATGAACACTGAAGCTTTCTTT
J: TRBJ2-1; size: few; V: TRBV20-1; D: TRBD2; CDR3: CSASYLAGSIEQFF; DNA: TGCAGTGCTAGTTATCTAGCGGGATCTATTGAGCAGTTCTTC
J: TRBJ1-2; size: -; V: TRBV3-1/TRBV3-2; D: -; CDR3: CASSQEGHYGYTF; DNA: TGTGCCAGCAGCCAAGAGGGGCACTATGGCTACACCTTC
J: TRBJ1-5; size: -; V: TRBV28; D: -; CDR3: CASKQMGIRNQPQHF; DNA: TGTGCCAGCAAACAGATGGGTATTCGCAATCAGCCCCAGCATTTT
J: TRBJ2-2; size: -; V: TRBV7-3; D: -; CDR3: CASSLNGAGELFF; DNA: TGTGCCAGCAGCTTAAACGGGGCCGGGGAGCTGTTTTTT
J: TRBJ2-2; size: -; V: TRBV18; D: TRBD1; CDR3: CASSPSTGGLTGELFF; DNA: TGTGCCAGCTCACCTTCGACAGGGGGCTTAACCGGGGAGCTGTTTTTT
J: TRBJ2-1; size: -; V: TRBV18; D: TRBD2; CDR3: CASSPLRLAIEQFF; DNA: TGTGCCAGCTCACCACTTAGACTAGCGATTGAGCAGTTCTTC
J: TRBJ1-2; size: -; V: TRBV10-3; D: -; CDR3: CAISEKGHYGYTF; DNA: TGTGCCATCAGTGAAAAGGGGCACTATGGCTACACCTTC